This is a list of T cell receptor beta chains from one sample in a study of brain T cells in children with intractable seizures. Using immunoSEQ multiplex PCR, the repertoire was profiled, and TCRdb retains in-frame clones only, with some absent. The table has under 400,000 clones, 93% seen once. This material consisted of peripheral blood, taken less than 6 months after surgery. These receptors came from a boy less than two years old with tuberous sclerosis and intractable seizures. The CDR3 runs from the conserved cysteine through the conserved F or W. Fields, in order: J gene, clone size, D gene, V gene, CDR3 protein, CDR3 DNA. D genes are given only for firm matches. Not every row has a clone size; where given, it reads once, few, many or a size class.

>TRBJ2-5|.|.|TRBV19
CASSMRLAGETQYF
TGTGCCAGTAGTATGCGTCTAGCCGGAGAGACCCAGTACTTC
>TRBJ2-4|.|TRBD2|TRBV3-1/TRBV3-2
CASSQVGGPNIQYF
TGTGCCAGCAGCCAGGTGGGAGGGCCAAACATTCAGTACTTC
>TRBJ2-1|.|.|TRBV19
CASSLLLAPAYNEQFF
TGTGCCAGTAGCCTTCTACTAGCACCTGCCTACAATGAGCAGTTCTTC
>TRBJ2-1|.|TRBD2|TRBV4-1
CASSPGTSGLFYNEQFF
TGCGCCAGCAGCCCTGGGACTAGCGGGCTTTTCTACAATGAGCAGTTCTTC
>TRBJ1-3|.|TRBD1|TRBV29-1
CSVLDRGRGNTIYF
TGCAGCGTGTTAGACAGGGGGAGGGGAAACACCATATATTTT
>TRBJ1-2|.|TRBD1|TRBV5-5
CASRDKDRERGYTF
TGTGCCAGCAGGGATAAGGACAGGGAGCGGGGCTACACCTTC
>TRBJ2-5|.|.|TRBV5-1
CASSRGVPGETQYF
TGCGCCAGCAGCCGAGGGGTCCCTGGAGAGACCCAGTACTTC
>TRBJ1-2|.|.|TRBV29-1
CSVEDTAFYGYTF
TGCAGCGTTGAAGACACAGCTTTTTATGGCTACACCTTC
>TRBJ2-7|.|TRBD1|TRBV7-9
CASSSGTAIYEQYF
TGTGCCAGCAGCTCCGGGACAGCTATCTACGAGCAGTACTTC
>TRBJ1-4|.|TRBD1|TRBV27
CASSFIPPGGKGNEKLFF
TGTGCCAGCAGTTTTATCCCGCCAGGGGGCAAGGGTAATGAAAAACTGTTTTTT
>TRBJ2-1|.|TRBD2|TRBV19
CASSSGGLYNEQFF
TGTGCCAGTAGTAGCGGGGGGCTCTACAATGAGCAGTTCTTC
>TRBJ2-3|.|.|TRBV24-1
CATSEGDGRDTQYF
TGTGCCACCAGTGAGGGGGACGGTCGAGATACGCAGTATTTT
>TRBJ1-6|.|TRBD1|TRBV2
CAKRTGTNSPLHF
TGTGCCAAACGGACAGGGACAAATTCACCCCTCCACTTT
>TRBJ2-2|.|.|TRBV11-2
CASSLGRYSNTGELFF
TGTGCCAGCAGCTTAGGAAGGTATTCAAACACCGGGGAGCTGTTTTTT
>TRBJ2-3|.|TRBD2|TRBV24-1
CATSDRTLAVTQRDTQYF
TGTGCCACCAGTGACCGAACGCTAGCGGTCACCCAGAGGGATACGCAGTATTTT
>TRBJ2-2|once|TRBD2|TRBV6-5
CASSYSGGRATGELFF
TGTGCCAGCAGTTACTCGGGGGGGAGGGCCACCGGGGAGCTGTTTTTT
>TRBJ2-3|.|.|TRBV15
CATSRVVTDTQYF
TGTGCCACCAGCAGAGTCGTTACAGATACGCAGTATTTT